The 22 T cell receptor beta chains below were found in one sample sequenced in a study of identical twins listed by TCRdb under 2016. The method behind the library was 5' RACE. Sequencing was carried out with an Illumina HiSeq 2000. TCRdb passed the public sequencing reads through fastp at Q25 and MiXCR, retaining productive beta sequences. All rows with the same CDR3 protein become a single entry with the most common DNA and genes. Counted in this sample were fewer than 500,000 distinct CDR3 sequences; 20% to 30% of them appeared once. The top ten constitute approximately 2.9% of the sample. These sequences were also reported in another study, on T cells expressing NK-cell markers.

Material for sequencing was CD4+ T cells sorted from blood. The receptors derive from a young woman in good health.

The chain couples TRBV3-1 to TRBJ2-7; D is uncertain. CDR3 length: 12 amino acids. V was pared by 1 base and J by 9 bases, with 10 bases between. CDR1 is LGHDT, CDR2 YNNKEL, per germline (reference sequence). CDR3 amino acids: CASSQVDVVQYF. The DNA for the CDR3 is TGTGCCAGCAGCCAAGTGGATGTGGTGCAGTACTTC.

CDR3 sequence: CASSLGLAGVASLYF. Written as DNA, the CDR3 is TGTGCCAGCAGCCTGGGGCTAGCGGGGGTTGCGAGTCTGTATTTT. The chain joins TRBV12-3 or TRBV12-4 to TRBJ2-3, with 10 bases that match TRBD2. This CDR3 contains 15 residues. Unmatched junction bases numbered 17, after V lost 6 bases and J lost 14 bases.

This clonotype appeared once. This may stem from a read error, because a much larger clone lies one nucleotide away. This rearrangement joins TRBV9 to TRBJ2-6, with unresolved D. Germline V gives CDR1 SGDLS, CDR2 YYNGEE. The CDR3 is made up of 18 amino acids. The CDR3 loop reads CASSVASGHASGVNVLTF. The CDR3, as DNA: TGTGCCAGCAGCGTAGCTTCGGGCCACGCATCTGGGGTCAACGTCCTGACTTTC.

V gene TRBV11-1 combines with J gene TRBJ2-5; 7 bases match TRBD2. V dropped 3 bases and J dropped 4; count of bases not matched to a gene: 14. The CDR3 has 17 amino acids. The V gene's germline CDR1 is SGHAT and CDR2 FQDESV (reference sequence). CDR3 nucleotide sequence: TGTGCCAGCAGCTTTGGGGAAACTAGCGCGGTGGGAGAGACCCAGTACTTC. Protein product: CASSFGETSAVGETQYF. Supplemented by reference TRBV11-1 and TRBJ2-5, the full variable domain reads EAEVAQSPRYKITEKSQAVAFWCDPISGHATLYWYRQILGQGPELLVQFQDESVVDDSQLPKDRFSAERLKGVDSTLKIQPAELGDSAMYLCASSFGETSAVGETQYFGPGTRLLVL.

The chain employs TRBV12-3 or TRBV12-4 and TRBJ2-2; 7 bases align to TRBD1. V trimming: 5 bases; J trimming: 6 bases; junction bases outside the gene matches: 12. The CDR3 length is 16 residues. DNA of the CDR3: TGTGCCAGCAGTCCCCGACAGGGACCAGGGGCCGGGGAGCTGTTTTTT. Its translation: CASSPRQGPGAGELFF.

The DNA of the CDR3 is TGCGCCAGCAGCTTGGCCCTGGACTATGGCTACACCTTC. As protein: CASSLALDYGYTF. This rearrangement joins TRBV5-1 to TRBJ1-2; no clear D gene. V lost 0 bases to trimming and J lost 3 bases, with 6 bases between them. CDR1 is SGHRS, CDR2 YFSETQ, per germline. This CDR3 is built from 13 residues.

The gene calls are TRBV6-6 and TRBJ2-4; no definite D call. With 10 bases removed from V and 0 bases from J, the gap between germline ends came to 10 bases. Germline CDR1 and CDR2: MNHNY and SVGAGI (reference sequence). This CDR3 has 13 residues. The CDR3 bases are TGTGCCACATCGTCTCCAGCCAAAAACATTCAGTACTTC. Amino acid sequence: CATSSPAKNIQYF.

This clonotype appeared a few times. This rearrangement joins TRBV11-2 to TRBJ2-3; TRBD1 is a possible D gene (6 bases). Germline V gene lookup returns CDR1 SGHAT and CDR2 FQNNGV. The CDR3 covers 17 residues. The V end was cut by 6 bases, the J end by 1 base, with 20 bases between. Here the CDR3 reads CASSPPDFEGGTDTQYF. CDR3 nucleotide sequence: TGTGCCAGCAGTCCTCCAGATTTCGAGGGGGGCACAGATACGCAGTATTTT.

The V call is TRBV27, the J call TRBJ2-1; 8 bases align to TRBD2. The J segment lost 5 bases and the V segment lost 3 bases, leaving 15 bases of the junction unmatched. CDR3 length equals 18 residues. Germline CDR1 and CDR2: MNHEY and SMNVEV (reference sequence). In nucleotides, the CDR3 is TGTGCCAGCAGTTTTCGGCATCGGGGGGGCTCTAGGAACAATGAGCAGTTCTTC. Translating gives CASSFRHRGGSRNNEQFF.

This chain links TRBV12-3 or TRBV12-4 with TRBJ2-1; TRBD2 aligns across 9 bases. V lost 4 bases and J lost 3; bases outside the gene matches: 13. The CDR3 runs to 18 residues. The CDR3 here is CASSWAKSGGTNYNEQFF. In nucleotides, the CDR3 is TGTGCCAGCAGTTGGGCGAAAAGCGGGGGGACAAACTACAATGAGCAGTTCTTC.

This clonotype came up a few times. This chain uses TRBV5-1 with TRBJ2-3; D not resolved. The CDR3 is made up of 15 amino acids. V was cut by 1 base and J by 0 bases, with 9 bases left in between. Looked up from germline, CDR1 is SGHRS and CDR2 is YFSETQ. Here the CDR3 reads CASSLLPGSTDTQYF. CDR3 DNA: TGCGCCAGCAGCTTGCTCCCCGGGAGCACAGATACGCAGTATTTT.

This clonotype was recorded a few times. V is TRBV29-1 and J is TRBJ2-1, with D possibly being TRBD2 (5 bases). The V end was cut by 6 bases, the J end by 12 bases, with 15 bases between. Germline CDR1 and CDR2: SQVTM and ANQGSEA. The CDR3 runs to 11 residues. The CDR3 bases are TGCAGCGTAGCGGACGGCCCGGGGCAGTTCTTC. This codes for CSVADGPGQFF.

V and J are TRBV6-2 or TRBV6-3 and TRBJ2-1; D uncertain. With 7 bases removed from V and 6 bases from J, the gap between germline ends came to 19 bases. The germline V gene has CDR1 MNHEY and CDR2 SVGEGT. CDR3 length: 15 residues. The CDR3 loop reads CASTNGPLSSNEQFF. In DNA, the CDR3 is TGTGCCAGCACCAACGGGCCCCTTTCGTCCAATGAGCAGTTCTTC.

The chain uses TRBV20-1 and TRBJ2-7, with D possibly TRBD1 on 5 matching bases. Per germline, CDR1 DFQATT and CDR2 SNEGSKA (reference sequence). The V end lost 6 bases, the J end lost 5 bases, and 11 bases lay between the germline ends. The CDR3 runs 11 residues. CDR3 DNA: TGCAGTGCCTCTGGGGCGAACGAGCAGTACTTC. This sequence encodes CSASGANEQYF.

V gene TRBV7-2 combines with J gene TRBJ2-7; tentative D call: TRBD2 (7 bases). From germline, CDR1 is SGHTA and CDR2 FQGNSA. The CDR3 spans 13 residues. V was shortened by 6 bases and J by 6 bases, with 15 bases between the two germline ends. CDR3 residues: CASRRRGGSEQYF. The CDR3 bases are TGTGCCAGCAGACGACGCGGGGGCTCCGAGCAGTACTTC. The full variable domain, its missing parts supplied by reference TRBV7-2 and TRBJ2-7, is GAGVSQSPSNKVTEKGKDVELRCDPISGHTALYWYRQSLGQGLEFLIYFQGNSAPDKSGLPSDRFSAERTGGSVSTLTIQRTQQEDSAVYLCASRRRGGSEQYFGPGTRLTVT.

This rearrangement joins TRBV23-1 to TRBJ2-3; TRBD2 matches at 12 bases. TRBV23-1 is known as an ORF, though its function is uncertain. The length of the CDR3 is 17 residues. V gave up 0 bases and J gave up 4 bases; unmatched junction bases: 5. The CDR3 loop is CASSQSVASGGADTQYF. CDR3 in DNA: TGCGCCAGCAGTCAATCGGTCGCTAGCGGGGGGGCAGATACGCAGTATTTT.

This clonotype was found a few times. The V call is TRBV5-1, the J call TRBJ1-5; TRBD1 aligns across 8 bases. The CDR3 extends over 16 amino acids. V lost 4 bases to trimming and J lost 0 bases; unmatched junction nucleotides: 6. Germline V gene sequence: CDR1 SGHRS, CDR2 YFSETQ. The CDR3 sequence: CASSVGQGGSNQPQHF. CDR3 nucleotides: TGCGCCAGCAGCGTCGGACAGGGCGGTAGCAATCAGCCCCAGCATTTT.

This rearrangement joins TRBV18 to TRBJ2-7, with 7 positions matching TRBD1. This CDR3 is built from 13 residues. The ends lost 5 bases at V and 3 bases at J; junction bases unmatched: 4. Germline CDR1 reads KGHSH; CDR2 reads LQKENI. The DNA of the CDR3 is TGTGCCAGCTCAGACAGGGCCTTCTACGAGCAGTACTTC. Amino acids: CASSDRAFYEQYF.

This clonotype came up once. The chain recombines TRBV7-2 with TRBJ2-3, with D possibly TRBD2 on 5 matching bases. The germline gives CDR1 SGHTA, CDR2 FQGNSA. Trimming stripped 3 bases from V and 4 bases from J, with 14 bases between. There are 15 residues in the CDR3. The DNA of the CDR3 is TGTGCCAGCAGCTTTAGTCCACTCGGGGCAGATACGCAGTATTTT. It specifies CASSFSPLGADTQYF.

This clonotype was seen many times. The chain has TRBV15 and TRBJ2-3; 13 positions agree with TRBD2. V gave up 0 bases and J gave up 6 bases; unmatched junction bases: 0. The CDR3 consists of 15 residues. Germline assignment: CDR1 LNHNV and CDR2 YYDKDF (reference sequence). The CDR3 nucleotides are TGTGCCACCAGCAGAGAGACTAGCGGGGGGGATACGCAGTATTTT. This translates into CATSRETSGGDTQYF.

This clonotype has just a few counts. The genes are TRBV15 and TRBJ2-7, with D unresolved. Germline values: CDR1 LNHNV, CDR2 YYDKDF (reference sequence). The ends were cut back, 0 bases at V and 0 bases at J, with 9 bases in the middle. The CDR3 sequence is 15 residues long. As DNA, the CDR3 is TGTGCCACCAGCAGAGATCTGGGCAACTCCTACGAGCAGTACTTC. This gives the protein CATSRDLGNSYEQYF.

V gene TRBV2 combines with J gene TRBJ2-1; TRBD1 is a possible D gene (5 bases). The germline V and J ends were trimmed by 4 bases and 6 bases, with 13 bases remaining between them. Germline V gene sequence: CDR1 SNHLY, CDR2 FYNNEI. The CDR3 totals 14 residues. CDR3 coding DNA: TGTGCCAGCAGTGTCGGGCGAAGGGGCAATGAGCAGTTCTTC. This codes for CASSVGRRGNEQFF.